What follows are 23 T cell receptor beta chains derived from one specimen sequenced in a study of Ad26.COV2.S vaccination and SARS-CoV-2 variants (dated by TCRdb to the early 2020s). What the treatment or condition label conveys for this sample: over 15 received Ad26.COV2.S at low or high dose, single or two shots; roughly 5 received placebo; per-sample allocation not given. Repertoires of vaccine and placebo recipients were sequenced from samples taken on day 63 after the first injection. Library prep was done by the immunoSEQ multiplex PCR assay. Here the immuneACCESS table is served through TCRdb, limited to in-frame sequences with V and J called. Missing clones are a known gap in these copies; in checked studies unresolved V genes cover under half, and the rest lacks a known reason. This sample holds about 350,000 clones; 70% to 90% were observed only once. The ten largest clones represent roughly 3.1% of the sample.

The sample was peripheral blood, taken in a trial of Ad26.COV2.S vaccine versus placebo. Every receptor here comes from a person aged 18 to 65 who received the Ad26.COV2.S COVID-19 vaccine or a placebo.

This clone occurred a few times. The J gene is TRBJ2-7, the V gene TRBV10-3, with 7 bases matching TRBD1. CDR3 length: 17 amino acids. V lost 3 bases to trimming and J lost 3 bases; unmatched junction nucleotides: 14. Germline V gene sequence: CDR1 ENHRY, CDR2 SYGVKD. The CDR3 sequence: CAISESLAGGTIYEQYF. In nucleotides, the CDR3 is TGTGCCATCAGTGAAAGTTTGGCAGGGGGTACGATCTACGAGCAGTACTTC.

The J gene is TRBJ2-5, the V gene TRBV5-1, with D possibly being TRBD1 (5 bases). The CDR3 runs 14 residues. V lost 0 bases to trimming and J lost 0 bases, with 6 bases between them. Germline V gene sequence: CDR1 SGHRS, CDR2 YFSETQ. CDR3 loop: CASSLGTHQETQYF. As DNA, the CDR3 is TGCGCCAGCAGCTTGGGGACACACCAAGAGACCCAGTACTTC. Filled out from reference TRBV5-1 and TRBJ2-5, the complete variable domain reads KAGVTQTPRYLIKTRGQQVTLSCSPISGHRSVSWYQQTPGQGLQFLFEYFSETQRNKGNFPGRFSGRQFSNSRSEMNVSTLELGDSALYLCASSLGTHQETQYFGPGTRLLVL.

This clone was detected only once. The rearrangement joins TRBV11-2 to TRBJ1-3, with 9 bases fitting TRBD1. J gave up 3 bases and V 1 base, and 1 base lay outside the gene matches. The CDR3 runs 15 residues. From germline, CDR1 is SGHAT and CDR2 FQNNGV. The CDR3, as DNA: TGTGCCAGCAGCTTAGGGACAGGGGATGGAAACACCATATATTTT. Encoded protein: CASSLGTGDGNTIYF.

The rearrangement links TRBV28 to TRBJ2-3; 9 positions match TRBD1. The CDR3 sequence is 15 residues long. V shed 2 bases and J 5 bases; nucleotides not matched to a gene: 5. Germline V lookup: CDR1 MDHEN, CDR2 SYDVKM. The CDR3 region has the DNA TGTGCCAGCAGTTTACAACAGGGGGCTAGAGATACGCAGTATTTT. As protein: CASSLQQGARDTQYF.

The chain couples TRBV18 to TRBJ2-7, with D possibly being TRBD2 (5 bases). V lost 5 bases and J lost 9, with 23 bases in between. CDR1 is KGHSH and CDR2 is LQKENI in the germline V gene. This CDR3 is built from 15 residues. The CDR3 DNA sequence: TGTGCCAGCTCAACCTCCGGTACCACAATCGAGGGGCAGTACTTC. Translation: CASSTSGTTIEGQYF.

The chain has TRBV29-1 and TRBJ2-7; TRBD1 matches 9 bases. V gave up 6 bases and J gave up 2 bases; unmatched junction bases: 5. There are 13 residues in the CDR3. Germline CDR1 and CDR2: SQVTM and ANQGSEA. For the CDR3, the DNA is TGCAGCGTCCCCGGGACAGGGACCTACGAGCAGTACTTC. Translating gives CSVPGTGTYEQYF.

The chain employs TRBV19 and TRBJ1-5; TRBD1 aligns across 9 bases. Germline CDR1 LNHDA, CDR2 SQIVND (reference sequence). J was trimmed by 11 bases and V by 10 bases; bases with no gene match: 18. The CDR3 is made up of 15 amino acids. For the CDR3, the DNA is TGTGCCACCTCCCCCGGGACAGGGTTTCGCGGGACCCAGCATTTT. This gives the protein CATSPGTGFRGTQHF.

With respect to this clone: An end of the junction does not agree with germline; a read error may underlie this. J is TRBJ1-1 and V is TRBV19, with unresolved D. The CDR3 runs 16 residues. From germline, CDR1 is LNHDA and CDR2 SQIVND (reference sequence). The DNA for the CDR3 is TGTGCCAGTAATATACATCCTCAAGACATGAACACTGAAGCTTTCTTT. Translation: CASNIHPQDMNTEAFF.

This chain joins TRBV28 and TRBJ1-2, with D perhaps matching TRBD1 (6 bases). The V and J ends lost 2 bases and 0 bases respectively, with 19 bases between them. CDR1 and CDR2 (germline): MDHEN, SYDVKM. This CDR3 spans 18 amino acids. CDR3 sequence reads: CASSLVRVLGAANYGYTF. DNA for the CDR3: TGTGCCAGCAGTTTAGTGAGGGTGTTGGGGGCTGCTAACTATGGCTACACCTTC.

The chain employs TRBV3-1 (or the pseudogene TRBV3-2) and TRBJ2-7; the match to TRBD2 covers 7 bases. Germline-derived CDR1 and CDR2 are LGHDT and YNNKEL (reference sequence). This CDR3 region has 15 residues. Trimming cost V 1 base and J 0 bases; bases outside gene matches: 3. The CDR3 coding sequence is TGTGCCAGCAGCCAAGTCGGGGGGAGCTCCTACGAGCAGTACTTC. This sequence encodes CASSQVGGSSYEQYF.

The J gene is TRBJ2-2, the V gene TRBV3-1 (or the pseudogene TRBV3-2); TRBD1 agrees at 8 bases. In germline, CDR1 is LGHDT, CDR2 YNNKEL (reference sequence). V was clipped by 8 bases and J by 4 bases; unmatched bases: 3. CDR3 size: 13 residues. This CDR3 reads CASRTGLTGELFF. For the CDR3, the DNA is TGTGCCAGCCGGACAGGGCTCACCGGGGAGCTGTTTTTT.

The CDR3 region is CASSQAIDSPLHF. The CDR3, as DNA: TGCGCCAGCAGCCAAGCGATAGACTCACCCCTCCACTTT. The chain couples TRBV4-1 to TRBJ1-6; no clear D. This CDR3 is built from 13 residues. Trimming removed 1 base from V and 10 bases from J, with 8 bases in between. Germline lookup yields CDR1 MGHRA and CDR2 YSYEKL.

V and J are TRBV4-1 and TRBJ2-7; D gene ambiguous. The CDR3 runs 15 residues. In germline, CDR1 is MGHRA, CDR2 YSYEKL. The V end was cut by 0 bases, the J end by 3 bases, with 12 bases between. In DNA, the CDR3 is TGCGCCAGCAGCCAAGACACCCACTCAGGCTACGAGCAGTACTTC. Protein product: CASSQDTHSGYEQYF.

This chain links TRBV13 with TRBJ2-7; either TRBD1 or TRBD2 may supply D (5 bases each). The CDR3 is made up of 17 amino acids. Trimming pared 6 bases from V and 2 bases from J, leaving 23 bases between. Germline values: CDR1 PRHDT, CDR2 FYEKMQ (reference sequence). In DNA form, the CDR3 reads TGTGCCAGCAGTCCGGGGTTTTTGACAGAGAGTACCTACGAGCAGTACTTC. This sequence encodes CASSPGFLTESTYEQYF.

This clone is a singleton in its sample. This chain uses TRBV5-4 with TRBJ1-1; the match to TRBD1 covers 11 bases. This CDR3 has 15 amino acids. V trimming: 4 bases; J trimming: 4 bases; junction bases outside the gene matches: 6. Germline V gene data show CDR1 as SGHNT and CDR2 as YYREEE (reference sequence). CDR3 bases: TGTGCCAGCAGCAAGGACAGGGGGCTTGTCACTGAAGCTTTCTTT. It yields the protein CASSKDRGLVTEAFF.

The rearrangement links TRBV29-1 to TRBJ1-1, with 7 bases that match TRBD1. The CDR3 loop spans 13 amino acids. The germline V gene encodes CDR1 SQVTM and CDR2 ANQGSEA. J lost 1 base, V lost 6 bases, and 5 bases had no gene match. Here the CDR3 reads CSVLRDRNTEAFF. For the CDR3, the DNA is TGCAGCGTCCTGAGGGACAGGAACACTGAAGCTTTCTTT. The variable domain in full, completed from reference TRBV29-1 and TRBJ1-1, reads SAVISQKPSRDICQRGTSLTIQCQVDSQVTMMFWYRQQPGQSLTLIATANQGSEATYESGFVIDKFPISRPNLTFSTLTVSNMSPEDSSIYLCSVLRDRNTEAFFGQGTRLTVV.

V and J are TRBV7-2 and TRBJ1-2; the D gene is possibly TRBD1 (6 bases). The CDR3 runs to 14 residues. Germline V lookup: CDR1 SGHTA, CDR2 FQGNSA. V was pared by 5 bases and J by 8 bases, with 18 bases between. In DNA, the CDR3 is TGTGCCAGCAGCCCAGACTCGGGGGCGGTGGGCTACACCTTC. Its translation is CASSPDSGAVGYTF.

The chain combines TRBV3-1 (or the pseudogene TRBV3-2) with TRBJ2-7, with unresolved D. Trimming took off 4 bases at V and 5 bases at J, with 21 bases between the two ends. The germline V gene has CDR1 LGHDT and CDR2 YNNKEL (reference sequence). This CDR3 comprises 16 residues. CDR3 amino acids: CASSPRDVLPLDEQYF. In nucleotides, the CDR3 is TGTGCCAGCAGCCCCCGCGATGTGCTCCCCTTAGACGAGCAGTACTTC.

The rearrangement joins TRBV5-1 to TRBJ2-7; 10 nucleotides agree with TRBD1. V lost 4 bases and J lost 3; bases outside the gene matches: 10. Germline V gene data show CDR1 as SGHRS and CDR2 as YFSETQ. The CDR3 runs to 16 residues. The CDR3 loop reads CASSQLGTGDFYEQYF. CDR3 sequence (DNA): TGCGCCAGCAGCCAACTGGGGACAGGGGACTTCTACGAGCAGTACTTC. The full variable domain, its missing parts supplied by reference TRBV5-1 and TRBJ2-7, is KAGVTQTPRYLIKTRGQQVTLSCSPISGHRSVSWYQQTPGQGLQFLFEYFSETQRNKGNFPGRFSGRQFSNSRSEMNVSTLELGDSALYLCASSQLGTGDFYEQYFGPGTRLTVT.

The genes are TRBV10-1 and TRBJ1-1, with D maybe TRBD1 (6 bases). The V end was cut by 3 bases, the J end by 0 bases, with 8 bases between. This CDR3 is built from 14 residues. Germline V gives CDR1 WNHNN, CDR2 SYGVQD (reference sequence). The CDR3 DNA sequence: TGCGCCAGCAGTGACGGGACAATGAACACTGAAGCTTTCTTT. Translating gives CASSDGTMNTEAFF.

The rearrangement joins TRBV3-1 (or the pseudogene TRBV3-2) to TRBJ1-5; TRBD1 matches at 8 bases. CDR3 length: 15 residues. Germline values: CDR1 LGHDT, CDR2 YNNKEL (reference sequence). V gave up 2 bases and J gave up 6 bases; unmatched junction bases: 6. The CDR3 nucleotides read TGTGCCAGCAGCCAAACTTCAGGGGGCGGTCAGCCCCAGCATTTT. This gives the protein CASSQTSGGGQPQHF.

The rearrangement links TRBV19 to TRBJ1-2; no definite D call. The CDR3 spans 14 residues. The germline V gene encodes CDR1 LNHDA and CDR2 SQIVND (reference sequence). Deletions cut 4 bases from V and 0 bases from J, with 9 bases between. CDR3 loop: CASSRSASNYGYTF. The DNA of the CDR3 is TGTGCCAGTAGTAGGTCAGCTTCTAACTATGGCTACACCTTC.

The chain couples TRBV21-1 to TRBJ2-2; no check of the table's D call, TRBD1, against the DNA was made. TRBV21-1 has pseudogene status. The CDR3 has 17 amino acids. Here the CDR3 reads CASSSKGRQGGTGELFF. Written as DNA, the CDR3 is TGTGCCAGCAGCTCCAAGGGGCGGCAGGGGGGCACCGGGGAGCTGTTTTTT.